This T cell receptor (beta chain) was obtained from a study of blood T cell repertoires in COVID-19. About the research overall: The analysed material was cDNA or gDNA that came from T cells, B-cell-depleted T cells, or PBMCs.

This clone turned up a few times. How the authors handled the data: Amplification of reference gene primers provided the estimated nucleated cell counts. Here immunoSEQ multiplex PCR was the method, and the copy in TCRdb shows in-frame clones only, minus some. Clone size and the V and J calls come from that table; the DNA yielded D and trimming. The sample yields about 45,000 clones, 83% seen once. Germline V lookup: CDR1 SGHRS, CDR2 YFSETQ. The V and J ends lost 4 bases and 7 bases, in that order; junction bases with no gene match: 9. The CDR3 has 16 residues. The sequence was obtained from an elderly man in a cohort sampled during active COVID-19. The rearrangement links TRBV5-1 to TRBJ1-6; 9 positions agree with TRBD1. The sample comprised peripheral blood. CDR3 nucleotide sequence: TGCGCCAGCAGCCTCTTGGGACAGGGTTCGAATTCACCCCTCCACTTT. It encodes CASSLLGQGSNSPLHF.